This T cell receptor (beta chain) was documented in a study of blood T cell repertoires in COVID-19. About the study: Spain, Italy and the United States supplied samples that represented acute and convalescent COVID-19. From T cells, B-cell-depleted T cells, or PBMCs came the material, which was cDNA or gDNA.

In the authors' workflow: The assay estimated nucleated cells by amplifying reference gene primers. TCRdb keeps only in-frame clones here, not all; method: immunoSEQ multiplex PCR. V, J and clone size are taken as reported in that table, and D and trimming were inferred from the DNA itself. The sample has approximately 110,000 clones; roughly 81% are singletons. Per germline, CDR1 SGHNT and CDR2 YYREEE (reference sequence). CDR3 length: 15 residues. V lost 3 bases and J 0 bases, leaving 12 bases between the germline ends. The sequence derives from an older woman with acute or convalescent COVID-19. The source material was peripheral blood. This chain links TRBV5-4 with TRBJ1-1, with D possibly matching TRBD1 (6 bases). The CDR3 bases are TGTGCCAGCAGCTCTATCGACAGGATGAACACTGAAGCTTTCTTT. This gives the protein CASSSIDRMNTEAFF. Complete variable domain (other parts from reference TRBV5-4 and TRBJ1-1): ETGVTQSPTHLIKTRGQQVTLRCSSQSGHNTVSWYQQALGQGPQFIFQYYREEENGRGNFPPRFSGLQFPNYSSELNVNALELDDSALYLCASSSIDRMNTEAFFGQGTRLTVV.